What follows is one T cell receptor (beta chain) and its context. As yet, its antigen is unknown. These data come from a study of shared clonotypes between healthy human individuals. At the level of the study: Aged between 18 and 49, the donors were a couple of women and a few men. Notes on the study in general: Estimated richness was generally greater in naive than memory subsets. Shared clonotypes across all four donors exceeded non-shared ones in generation probability.

Donors, without exception, were Caucasian adults residing in Nashville, Tennessee. V was pared by 1 base and J by 0 bases, with 9 bases between. Looked up from germline, CDR1 is SGHVS and CDR2 is FNYEAQ. CDR3 length: 15 amino acids. TCRdb keeps only in-frame clones here, not all; method: immunoSEQ multiplex PCR. The table has over a million clones, 95% to 99% seen once; the top ten hold about 0.45%. The clonotype was recovered from a man aged 30-40 years in good health. The sample comprised naive CD4+ T cells sorted from blood. Subset specified: CD45RA+ positively selected. The rearrangement uses TRBV7-6 and TRBJ1-2, with D hard to call. The CDR3 protein is CASSLGRATNYGYTF. The CDR3 bases are TGTGCCAGCAGCTTAGGGAGGGCTACTAACTATGGCTACACCTTC.